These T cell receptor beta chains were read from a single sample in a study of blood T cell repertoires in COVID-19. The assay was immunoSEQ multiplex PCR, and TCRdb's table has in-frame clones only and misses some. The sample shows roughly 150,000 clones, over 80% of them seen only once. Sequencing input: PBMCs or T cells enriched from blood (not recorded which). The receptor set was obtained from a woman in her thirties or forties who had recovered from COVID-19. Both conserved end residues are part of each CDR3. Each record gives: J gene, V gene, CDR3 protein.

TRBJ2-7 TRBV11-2 CASSLVGGSYEQYF
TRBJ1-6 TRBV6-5 CASSQGTVHNSPLHF
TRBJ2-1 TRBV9 CASSVAGSNYNEQFF
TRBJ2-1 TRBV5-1 CASSLTGGSYNEQFF
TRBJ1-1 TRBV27 CASRTGGNTEAFF
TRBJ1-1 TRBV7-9 CASSLVNLNTEAFF
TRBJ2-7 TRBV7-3 CASSLVGGGRYEQYF
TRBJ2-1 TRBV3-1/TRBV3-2 CASSQLGASGAYNEQFF
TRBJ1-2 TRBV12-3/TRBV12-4 CASSQGFGYGYTF
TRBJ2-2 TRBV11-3 CASPNTGGGNTGELFF
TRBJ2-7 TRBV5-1 CASSLGGAGSGYEQYF
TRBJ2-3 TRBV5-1 CASSLEGRAPDTQYF
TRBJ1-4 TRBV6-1 CASSEADREPNEKLFF
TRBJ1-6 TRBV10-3 CAIGGRVNSPLHF
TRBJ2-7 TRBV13 CASSLNFLYEQYF
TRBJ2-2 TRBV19 CASISRETVTGELFF
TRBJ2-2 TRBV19 CASSMNRRAAGELFF
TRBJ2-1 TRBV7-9 CASSLSGGRYEQFF
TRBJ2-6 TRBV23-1 CASSQLQGSGANVLTF
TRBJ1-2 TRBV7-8 CASSLSEGGSYGYTF
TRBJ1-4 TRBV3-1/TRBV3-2 CASSLTGDEKLFF
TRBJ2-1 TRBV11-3 CASSQNPNNEQFF
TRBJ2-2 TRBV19 CASSLTSRGTGELFF
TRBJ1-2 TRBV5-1 CASKPDGQNYGYTF
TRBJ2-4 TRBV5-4 CASSFNENIQYF
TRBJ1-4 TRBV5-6 CASSPGGFVEKLFF
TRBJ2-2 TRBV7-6 CASRRGTENTGELFF
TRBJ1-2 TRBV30 CAWTAGGYGYTF
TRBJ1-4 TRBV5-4 CASSLRTDVEKLFF
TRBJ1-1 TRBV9 CASSQLDRYTEAFF
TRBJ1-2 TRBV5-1 CASSLDPESLELTF
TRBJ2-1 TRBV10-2 CASSEFKGETIEFF
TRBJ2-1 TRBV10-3 CAISETGNEQFF
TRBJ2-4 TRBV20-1 CSASRSGDGNIQYF
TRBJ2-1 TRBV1 CTRKTVAGGIDEQFF
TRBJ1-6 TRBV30 CAWMERARGGPLHF
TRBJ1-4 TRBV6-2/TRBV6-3 CASSYSNPHEGADEKLFF
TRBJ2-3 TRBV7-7 CASSLGNSFTDTQYF
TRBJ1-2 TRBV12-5 CASGFGQALGYGYTF
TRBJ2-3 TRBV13 CASSLGLTSGRTDTQYF
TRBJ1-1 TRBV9 CASSGERTGNTEAFF
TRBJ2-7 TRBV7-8 CASSADRAGAREQYF
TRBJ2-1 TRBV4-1 CASSQAGVSYNEQFF
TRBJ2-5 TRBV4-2 CASSQDQAAGETQYF
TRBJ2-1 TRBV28 CASVWDRGLGSYNEQFF